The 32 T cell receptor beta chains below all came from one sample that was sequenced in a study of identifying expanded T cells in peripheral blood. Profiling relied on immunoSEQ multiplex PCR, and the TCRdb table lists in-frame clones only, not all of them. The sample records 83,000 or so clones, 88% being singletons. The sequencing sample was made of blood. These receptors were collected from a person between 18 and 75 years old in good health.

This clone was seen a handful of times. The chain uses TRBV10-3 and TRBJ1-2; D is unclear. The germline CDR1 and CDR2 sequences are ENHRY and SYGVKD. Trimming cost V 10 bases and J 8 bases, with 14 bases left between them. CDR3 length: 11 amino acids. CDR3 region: CATLGSVGYTF. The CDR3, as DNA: TGTGCCACCTTAGGCTCTGTGGGCTACACCTTC.

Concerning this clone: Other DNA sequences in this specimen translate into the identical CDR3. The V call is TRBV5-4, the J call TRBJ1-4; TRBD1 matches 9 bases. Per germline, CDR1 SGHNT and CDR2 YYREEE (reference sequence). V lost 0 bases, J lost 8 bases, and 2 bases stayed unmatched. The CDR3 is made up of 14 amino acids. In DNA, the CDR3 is TGTGCCAGCAGCTTGGACAGGGGGCAAGAAAAACTGTTTTTT. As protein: CASSLDRGQEKLFF.

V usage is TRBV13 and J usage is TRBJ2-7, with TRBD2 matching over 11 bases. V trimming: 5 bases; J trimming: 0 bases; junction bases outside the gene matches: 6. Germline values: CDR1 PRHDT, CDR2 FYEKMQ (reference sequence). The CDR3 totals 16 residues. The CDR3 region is CASSDRLAGSSYEQYF. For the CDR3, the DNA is TGTGCCAGCAGCGATCGACTAGCGGGGAGCTCCTACGAGCAGTACTTC.

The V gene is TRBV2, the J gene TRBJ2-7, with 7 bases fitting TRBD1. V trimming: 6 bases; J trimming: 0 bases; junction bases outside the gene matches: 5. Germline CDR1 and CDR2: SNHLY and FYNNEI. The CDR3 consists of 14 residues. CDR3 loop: CASSLQGSSYEQYF. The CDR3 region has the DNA TGTGCCAGCAGCTTACAGGGGTCCTCCTACGAGCAGTACTTC.

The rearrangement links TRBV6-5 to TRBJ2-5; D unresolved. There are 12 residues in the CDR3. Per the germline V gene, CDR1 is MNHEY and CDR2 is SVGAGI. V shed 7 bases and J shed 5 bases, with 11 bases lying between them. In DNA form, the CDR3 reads TGTGCCAGCACCGCCTCATCGGAGACCCAGTACTTC. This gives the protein CASTASSETQYF.

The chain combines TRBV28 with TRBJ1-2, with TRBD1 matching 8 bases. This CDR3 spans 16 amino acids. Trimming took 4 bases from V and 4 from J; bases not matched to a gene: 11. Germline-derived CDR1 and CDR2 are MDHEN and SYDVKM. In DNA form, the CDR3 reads TGTGCCAGCAGTTCCTTTGGGCAGGGGGCGGCCTATGGCTACACCTTC. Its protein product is CASSSFGQGAAYGYTF.

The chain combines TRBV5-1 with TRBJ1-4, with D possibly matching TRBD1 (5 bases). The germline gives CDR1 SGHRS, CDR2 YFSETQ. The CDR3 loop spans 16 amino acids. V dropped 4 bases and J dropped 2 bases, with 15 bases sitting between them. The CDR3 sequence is CASSPGRARTNEKLFF. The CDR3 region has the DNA TGCGCCAGCAGCCCGGGACGGGCGAGGACTAATGAAAAACTGTTTTTT.

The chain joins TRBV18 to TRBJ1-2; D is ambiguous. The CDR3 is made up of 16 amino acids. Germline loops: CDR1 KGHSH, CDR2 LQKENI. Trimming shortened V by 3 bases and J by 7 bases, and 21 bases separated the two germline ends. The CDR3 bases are TGTGCCAGCTCACCGGTCCAACCCTTAGACCCGAGTGGCTACACCTTC. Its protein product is CASSPVQPLDPSGYTF.

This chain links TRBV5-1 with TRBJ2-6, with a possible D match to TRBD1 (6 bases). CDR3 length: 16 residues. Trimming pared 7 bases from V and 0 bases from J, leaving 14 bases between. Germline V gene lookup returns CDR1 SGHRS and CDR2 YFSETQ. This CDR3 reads CASQPGHTSGANVLTF. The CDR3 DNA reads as TGCGCCAGCCAACCGGGACACACCTCTGGGGCCAACGTCCTGACTTTC.

This CDR3 reads CAWSRMGTEAFF. The CDR3 region has the DNA TGTGCCTGGAGTAGGATGGGCACTGAAGCTTTCTTT. J is TRBJ1-1 and V is TRBV30, with D unresolved. Trimming took off 2 bases at V and 4 bases at J, with 8 bases between the two ends. Germline V gives CDR1 GTSNPN, CDR2 SVGIG (reference sequence). The CDR3 sequence is 12 residues long.

In DNA, the CDR3 is TGTGCCAGCAGCTCCCGTACTAGCACAGTCGAGCAGTACTTC. Its protein product is CASSSRTSTVEQYF. The chain has TRBV11-3 and TRBJ2-7; a possible D gene is TRBD2 (6 bases). The CDR3 covers 14 residues. From germline, CDR1 is SGHNT and CDR2 YENEEA. The V gene lost 4 bases and the J gene lost 6 bases, with 16 bases spanning the gap.

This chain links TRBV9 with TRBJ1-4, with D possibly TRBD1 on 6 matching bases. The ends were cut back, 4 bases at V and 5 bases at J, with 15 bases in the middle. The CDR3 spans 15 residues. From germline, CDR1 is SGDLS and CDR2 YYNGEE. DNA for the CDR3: TGTGCCAGCAGCCCCTACGGGACATCGAATGAAAAACTGTTTTTT. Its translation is CASSPYGTSNEKLFF. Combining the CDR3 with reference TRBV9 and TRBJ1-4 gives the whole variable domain DSGVTQTPKHLITATGQRVTLRCSPRSGDLSVYWYQQSLDQGLQFLIQYYNGEERAKGNILERFSAQQFPDLHSELNLSSLELGDSALYFCASSPYGTSNEKLFFGSGTQLSVL.

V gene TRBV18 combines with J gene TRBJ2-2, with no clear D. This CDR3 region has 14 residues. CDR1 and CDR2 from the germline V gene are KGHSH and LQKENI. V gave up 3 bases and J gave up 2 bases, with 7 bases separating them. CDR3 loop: CASSPVLNTGELFF. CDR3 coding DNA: TGTGCCAGCTCACCCGTCCTAAACACCGGGGAGCTGTTTTTT.

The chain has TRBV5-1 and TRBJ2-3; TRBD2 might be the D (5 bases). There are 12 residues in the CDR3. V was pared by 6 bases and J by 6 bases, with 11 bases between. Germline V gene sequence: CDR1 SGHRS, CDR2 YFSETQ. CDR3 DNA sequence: TGCGCCAGCAAGGCGGGTGCCGATACGCAGTATTTT. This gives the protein CASKAGADTQYF.

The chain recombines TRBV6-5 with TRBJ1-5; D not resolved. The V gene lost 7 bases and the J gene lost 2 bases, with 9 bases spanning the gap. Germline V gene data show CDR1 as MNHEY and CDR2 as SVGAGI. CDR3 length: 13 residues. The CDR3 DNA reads TGTGCCAGCACGGGAGTTGGCAATCAGCCCCAGCATTTT. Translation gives CASTGVGNQPQHF.

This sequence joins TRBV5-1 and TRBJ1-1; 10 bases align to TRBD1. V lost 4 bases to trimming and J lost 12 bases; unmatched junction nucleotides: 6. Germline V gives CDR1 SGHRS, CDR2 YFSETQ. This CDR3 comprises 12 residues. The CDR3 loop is CASSPGQGKSFF. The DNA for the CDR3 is TGCGCCAGCAGCCCGGGACAGGGGAAGTCTTTCTTT.

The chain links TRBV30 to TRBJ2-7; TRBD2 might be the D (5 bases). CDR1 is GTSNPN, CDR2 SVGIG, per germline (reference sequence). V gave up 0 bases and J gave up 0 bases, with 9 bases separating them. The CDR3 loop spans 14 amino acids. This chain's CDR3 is CAWSVGDSSYEQYF. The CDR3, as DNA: TGTGCCTGGAGTGTCGGGGATAGCTCCTACGAGCAGTACTTC.

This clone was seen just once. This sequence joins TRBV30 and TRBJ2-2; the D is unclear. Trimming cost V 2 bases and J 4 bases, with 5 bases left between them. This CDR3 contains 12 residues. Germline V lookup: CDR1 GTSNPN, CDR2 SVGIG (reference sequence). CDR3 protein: CAWSLGTGELFF. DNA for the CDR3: TGTGCCTGGAGTCTTGGCACCGGGGAGCTGTTTTTT.

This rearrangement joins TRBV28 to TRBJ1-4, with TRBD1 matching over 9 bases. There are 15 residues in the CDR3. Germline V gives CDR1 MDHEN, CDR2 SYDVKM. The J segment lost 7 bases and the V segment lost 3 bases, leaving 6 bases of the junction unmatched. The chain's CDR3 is CASSFYETGGEKLFF. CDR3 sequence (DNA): TGTGCCAGCAGTTTCTATGAGACAGGGGGTGAAAAACTGTTTTTT.

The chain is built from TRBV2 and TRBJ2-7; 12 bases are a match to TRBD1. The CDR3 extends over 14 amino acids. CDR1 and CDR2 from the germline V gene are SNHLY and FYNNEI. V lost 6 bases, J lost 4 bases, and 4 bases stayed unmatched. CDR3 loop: CASRPGQGAYEQYF. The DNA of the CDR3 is TGTGCCAGCAGGCCGGGACAGGGGGCTTACGAGCAGTACTTC. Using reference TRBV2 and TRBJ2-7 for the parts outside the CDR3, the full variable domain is EPEVTQTPSHQVTQMGQEVILRCVPISNHLYFYWYRQILGQKVEFLVSFYNNEISEKSEIFDDQFSVERPDGSNFTLKIRSTKLEDSAMYFCASRPGQGAYEQYFGPGTRLTVT.

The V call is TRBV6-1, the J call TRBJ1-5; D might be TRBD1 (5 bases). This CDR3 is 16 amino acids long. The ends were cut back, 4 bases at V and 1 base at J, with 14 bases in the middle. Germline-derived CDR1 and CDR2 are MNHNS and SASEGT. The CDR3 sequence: CASSVVGAGSNQPQHF. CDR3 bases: TGTGCCAGCAGTGTTGTAGGGGCAGGGAGCAATCAGCCCCAGCATTTT.

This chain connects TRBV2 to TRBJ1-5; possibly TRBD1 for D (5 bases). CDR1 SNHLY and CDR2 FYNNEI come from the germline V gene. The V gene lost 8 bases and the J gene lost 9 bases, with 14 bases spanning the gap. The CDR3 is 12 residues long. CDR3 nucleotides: TGTGCCAGCGGTGGACGGGACGGGCCCCAGCATTTT. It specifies CASGGRDGPQHF.

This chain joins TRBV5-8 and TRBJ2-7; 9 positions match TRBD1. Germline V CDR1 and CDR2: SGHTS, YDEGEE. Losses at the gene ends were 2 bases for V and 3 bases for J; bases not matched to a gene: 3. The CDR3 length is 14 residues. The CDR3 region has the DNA TGTGCCAGCAGCTTTTTGGGACAGGGCTACGAGCAGTACTTC. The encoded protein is CASSFLGQGYEQYF.

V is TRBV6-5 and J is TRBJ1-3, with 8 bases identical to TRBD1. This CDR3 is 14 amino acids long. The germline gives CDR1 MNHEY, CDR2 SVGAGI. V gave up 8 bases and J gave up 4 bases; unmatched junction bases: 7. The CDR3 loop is CASYQGAGGNTIYF. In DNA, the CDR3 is TGTGCCAGCTACCAGGGGGCAGGAGGAAACACCATATATTTT.

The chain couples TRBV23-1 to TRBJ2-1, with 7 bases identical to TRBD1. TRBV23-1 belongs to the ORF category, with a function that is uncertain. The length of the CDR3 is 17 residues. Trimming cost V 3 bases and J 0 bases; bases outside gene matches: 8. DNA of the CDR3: TGCGCCAGCAGTCACATCCAGACAGGGAGCTCCTACAATGAGCAGTTCTTC. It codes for CASSHIQTGSSYNEQFF.

The CDR3 region has the DNA TGTGCCAGCAGTTTATTCCAGGCAAGTGGCTACACCTTC. Its translation is CASSLFQASGYTF. J is TRBJ1-2 and V is TRBV28; no firm D call. The CDR3 sequence is 13 residues long. Germline V gene data show CDR1 as MDHEN and CDR2 as SYDVKM. V lost 1 base, J lost 7 bases, and 10 bases lay in between.

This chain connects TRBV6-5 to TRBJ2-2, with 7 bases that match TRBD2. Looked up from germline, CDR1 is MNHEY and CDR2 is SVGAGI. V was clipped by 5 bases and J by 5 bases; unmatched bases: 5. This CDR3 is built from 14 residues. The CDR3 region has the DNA TGTGCCAGCAGTCAGGGAGGGAATACCGGGGAGCTGTTTTTT. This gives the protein CASSQGGNTGELFF.

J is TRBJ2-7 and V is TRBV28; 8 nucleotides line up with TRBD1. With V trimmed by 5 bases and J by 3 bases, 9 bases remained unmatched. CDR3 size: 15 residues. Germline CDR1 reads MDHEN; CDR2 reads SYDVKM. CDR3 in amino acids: CASSGPGQEGYEQYF. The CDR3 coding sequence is TGTGCCAGCAGTGGGCCGGGACAGGAAGGCTACGAGCAGTACTTC.

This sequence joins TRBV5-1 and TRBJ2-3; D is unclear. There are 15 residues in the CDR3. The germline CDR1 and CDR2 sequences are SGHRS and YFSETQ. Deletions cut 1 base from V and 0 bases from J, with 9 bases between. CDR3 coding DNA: TGCGCCAGCAGCTTGTGGGGTACGAGCACAGATACGCAGTATTTT. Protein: CASSLWGTSTDTQYF.

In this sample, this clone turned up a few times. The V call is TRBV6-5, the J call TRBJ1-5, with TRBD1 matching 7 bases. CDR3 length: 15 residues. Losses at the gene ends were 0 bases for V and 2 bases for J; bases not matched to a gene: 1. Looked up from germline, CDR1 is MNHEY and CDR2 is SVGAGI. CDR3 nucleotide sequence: TGTGCCAGCAGTTACTCAGGGGGCGGCAATCAGCCCCAGCATTTT. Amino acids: CASSYSGGGNQPQHF.

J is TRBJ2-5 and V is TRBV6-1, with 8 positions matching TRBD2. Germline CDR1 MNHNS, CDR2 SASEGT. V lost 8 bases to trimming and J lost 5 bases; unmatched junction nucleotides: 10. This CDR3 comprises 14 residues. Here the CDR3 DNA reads TGTGCCAGCCAACCGGGCGGGGGGTCTGAGACCCAGTACTTC. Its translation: CASQPGGGSETQYF.

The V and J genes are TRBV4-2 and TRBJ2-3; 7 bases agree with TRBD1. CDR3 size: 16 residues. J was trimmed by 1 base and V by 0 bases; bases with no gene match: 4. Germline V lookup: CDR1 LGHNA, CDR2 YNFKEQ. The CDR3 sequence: CASSQELGQGTDTQYF. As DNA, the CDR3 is TGTGCCAGCAGCCAAGAACTTGGACAGGGCACAGATACGCAGTATTTT.